This entry lists 15 T cell receptor beta chains sequenced from one sample in a study of a mutant IDH1 vaccine in newly diagnosed glioma. Clones were sequenced by immunoSEQ multiplex PCR, and TCRdb holds only the in-frame ones, with some missing. In the table there are 50,000 to 55,000 clones, roughly 61% of which are singletons. Their antigen targets remain unknown. Regarding time point: week 47, end of study. Mutant IDH1 20-mer peptide, at 300 ug, made up each vaccine dose, with topical imiquimod. The specimen was peripheral blood mononuclear cells (PBMCs), collected from a glioma patient whose treatment included an IDH1 peptide vaccine. These receptor sequences come from a man in his forties with glioma. Some clones in this sample may be carry-over from other donors' samples.

The rearrangement joins TRBV18 to TRBJ1-2; tentatively, D is TRBD1 (5 bases). Germline-derived CDR1 and CDR2 are KGHSH and LQKENI. This CDR3 is 13 amino acids long. Trimming stripped 6 bases from V and 5 bases from J, with 13 bases between. CDR3 in DNA: TGTGCCAGCTCTTCAGACAGCCGTTATGGCTACACCTTC. It codes for CASSSDSRYGYTF.

This clone has a single count. The V and J genes are TRBV15 and TRBJ2-5; TRBD1 matches 8 bases. The CDR3 is 17 residues long. V shed 5 bases, J shed 2 bases, and the junction held 13 bases outside the gene matches. The germline gives CDR1 LNHNV, CDR2 YYDKDF (reference sequence). The CDR3 DNA is TGTGCCACCAGCGGCGACGGACAGGGTTCAGTACAAGAGACCCAGTACTTC. Translating gives CATSGDGQGSVQETQYF.

This clone was counted once. The gene calls are TRBV9 and TRBJ2-5; D is uncertain. The CDR3 has 13 residues. The V gene lost 3 bases and the J gene lost 3 bases, with 9 bases spanning the gap. Per the germline V gene, CDR1 is SGDLS and CDR2 is YYNGEE. CDR3 nucleotide sequence: TGTGCCAGCAGCGAAGGGCCTAAAGAGACCCAGTACTTC. This translates into CASSEGPKETQYF.

This clone was found a few times. This sequence joins TRBV28 and TRBJ1-2; 8 bases map to TRBD1. The CDR3 is 14 amino acids. J was trimmed by 6 bases and V by 5 bases; bases with no gene match: 8. From germline, CDR1 is MDHEN and CDR2 SYDVKM. The CDR3: CASSPGQEFNGYTF. DNA of the CDR3: TGTGCCAGCAGTCCGGGACAGGAGTTCAATGGCTACACCTTC.

In its sample, this clone was seen a few times. The rearrangement links TRBV5-6 to TRBJ1-2, with TRBD1 matching over 8 bases. This CDR3 has 17 residues. Per the germline V gene, CDR1 is SGHDT and CDR2 is YYEEEE. V lost 4 bases and J lost 1; bases outside the gene matches: 12. CDR3: CASSHRNRQGSNYGYTF. Here the CDR3 DNA reads TGTGCCAGCAGCCATAGGAACCGACAGGGGAGTAACTATGGCTACACCTTC.

This clone was detected only a few times. The chain couples TRBV6-1 to TRBJ1-1, with D perhaps TRBD1 (5 bases). Germline V CDR1 and CDR2: MNHNS, SASEGT. Trimming removed 3 bases from V and 7 bases from J, with 9 bases in between. The CDR3 totals 12 residues. The CDR3 DNA reads as TGTGCCAGCAGTGACAGGGCCAGTGAAGCTTTCTTT. Its translation is CASSDRASEAFF.

This chain connects TRBV18 to TRBJ2-3, with D possibly being TRBD1 or TRBD2 (6 bases each). In germline, CDR1 is KGHSH, CDR2 LQKENI. CDR3 size: 17 residues. The ends were cut back, 3 bases at V and 0 bases at J, with 16 bases in the middle. The CDR3 coding sequence is TGTGCCAGCTCACCCGGGGGCCGAGTCTCTAGCACAGATACGCAGTATTTT. Residues: CASSPGGRVSSTDTQYF.

This rearrangement joins TRBV13 to TRBJ1-3; D is undetermined. With 6 bases removed from V and 1 base from J, the gap between germline ends came to 13 bases. The germline CDR1 and CDR2 sequences are PRHDT and FYEKMQ (reference sequence). This CDR3 is 15 amino acids long. CDR3 in DNA: TGTGCCAGCAGACTGCTTGAAGGGTCTGGAAACACCATATATTTT. Protein sequence: CASRLLEGSGNTIYF.

This clone has just a few counts. This sequence joins TRBV6-5 and TRBJ2-7; 7 bases are shared with TRBD2. With 2 bases clipped from V and 6 bases from J, the junction kept 7 bases outside the gene matches. The germline V gene has CDR1 MNHEY and CDR2 SVGAGI. The CDR3 is made up of 14 amino acids. The CDR3 bases are TGTGCCAGCAGTTACGTGGCGGGGGTCTTCGAGCAGTACTTC. As protein: CASSYVAGVFEQYF.

The chain combines TRBV15 with TRBJ1-2; D is perhaps TRBD1 (5 bases). In germline, CDR1 is LNHNV, CDR2 YYDKDF (reference sequence). This CDR3 has 14 residues. V lost 3 bases to trimming and J lost 4 bases, with 12 bases between them. Here the CDR3 DNA reads TGTGCCACCAGCAGTACAGGTGGTGGCTATGGCTACACCTTC. It translates to CATSSTGGGYGYTF.

J is TRBJ1-6 and V is TRBV5-1; TRBD1 is a possible D gene (5 bases). The V gene lost 1 base and the J gene lost 9 bases, with 17 bases spanning the gap. CDR1 is SGHRS, CDR2 YFSETQ, per germline. The CDR3 length is 16 residues. The CDR3 DNA reads as TGCGCCAGCAGCTTGTTGTCGGGGGGTATAGGTTCACCCCTCCACTTT. Translating it yields CASSLLSGGIGSPLHF.

The DNA of the CDR3 is TGTGCCAGCAGTCTTGACTACAGCTCCTACGAGCAGTACTTC. This gives the protein CASSLDYSSYEQYF. The chain carries TRBV2 and TRBJ2-7, with a possible D match to TRBD2 (5 bases). Trimming cost V 5 bases and J 0 bases, with 11 bases left between them. This CDR3 is built from 14 residues. The germline V gene encodes CDR1 SNHLY and CDR2 FYNNEI.

This clone was observed a handful of times. V gene TRBV6-6 combines with J gene TRBJ1-6, with D unresolved. CDR3 size: 14 residues. Germline V gives CDR1 MNHNY, CDR2 SVGAGI (reference sequence). The V end lost 2 bases, the J end lost 8 bases, and 10 bases lay between the germline ends. CDR3 protein: CASSYGQPHSPLHF. The CDR3 coding sequence is TGTGCCAGCAGTTACGGGCAGCCTCATTCACCCCTCCACTTT.

The rearrangement uses TRBV4-1 and TRBJ2-1; D is undetermined. Trimming removed 0 bases at V and 4 bases at J, with 13 bases between. CDR1 and CDR2 from the germline V gene are MGHRA and YSYEKL. The CDR3 covers 16 residues. The CDR3 loop reads CASSQDRQPGYNEQFF. For the CDR3, the DNA is TGCGCCAGCAGCCAAGATAGGCAACCTGGATACAATGAGCAGTTCTTC.

This clone was seen just once. The V and J genes are TRBV6-5 and TRBJ2-2; 7 bases are shared with TRBD1. Trimming cost V 5 bases and J 1 base; bases outside gene matches: 1. The CDR3 has 14 residues. CDR1 MNHEY and CDR2 SVGAGI come from the germline V gene. This CDR3 is CASSRTGNTGELFF. CDR3 DNA sequence: TGTGCCAGCAGTCGGACAGGGAACACCGGGGAGCTGTTTTTT.